This record covers a single T cell receptor (beta chain). Its antigen is currently unknown. The authors made the TRB cDNA libraries by 5' RACE using UMI labels. TCRdb reanalyzed the 5' RACE reads and collapses them to one entry per CDR3 protein, without DNA. This listing includes more than 50,000 distinct CDR3 sequences. Naive CD8+ T cells showed a CD45RO-CCR7+CD27+CD95- phenotype. The CDR3 consists of 17 residues. The germline V gene encodes CDR1 SEHNR and CDR2 FQNEAQ (reference sequence). The data are from a study of CXCR3-negative and CXCR3-positive naive CD8 T cells. Whole-study findings and limits: Both naive subsets showed comparably high diversity, and memory CD8+ cells showed much lower diversity. CXCR3-positive naive cells had more hydrophobic TRB CDR3s than CXCR3-negative naive cells.

Sequencing was performed on naive CXCR3- CD8+ T cells from blood. Subset reported: CD45RO-CCR7+CD27+CD95- naive CD8+ T cells lacking CXCR3 (TNR3-). The receptor's source is a human donor in good health. Some clones in this sample may be carry-over from other donors' samples. The J gene is TRBJ1-2, the V gene TRBV7-9; the D gene TCRdb calls, TRBD1, cannot be checked with no DNA. The CDR3 here is CASDRFRISPGPYGYTF.